Sequencing of this T cell receptor beta chain was carried out in a study of CD8+ T cells in alopecia areata. General study points: Lesional scalp, especially alopecia totalis/universalis, showed higher clonality than normal scalp.

Looked up from germline, CDR1 is MNHNS and CDR2 is SASEGT. The CDR3 spans 15 residues. Losses at the gene ends were 4 bases for V and 6 bases for J; bases not matched to a gene: 12. The sample's treatment: oral pan-JAK inhibitor, 5-10 mg twice daily. RNA extraction was followed by reverse transcription into cDNA, which acted as the sequencing template. Sequenced by immunoSEQ multiplex PCR; TCRdb stores in-frame clones only, minus some. The data contain some 150,000 clones, roughly nine tenths of them singletons. Points on this clone: Antigen: not known.

This chain joins TRBV6-1 and TRBJ2-7; 7 bases match TRBD1. Sample: CD8+ T cells sorted from blood, taken at week 4, from a patient treated with tofacitinib. The clonotype was recovered from a human donor with alopecia areata. DNA for the CDR3: TGTGCCAGCAGTGTACGGGACAGATCCGTCGGCGAGCAGTACTTC. It translates to CASSVRDRSVGEQYF.